This T cell receptor (beta chain) was recorded in a study of response to subunit inactivated influenza vaccine. Study-level results: T cells newly recruited by each seasonal influenza vaccination are few, the authors suggested.

Germline-derived CDR1 and CDR2 are LGHNA and YNFKEQ. The CDR3 totals 17 residues. Trimming cost V 4 bases and J 1 base, with 20 bases left between them. TCRdb ran MiXCR on the RT-PCR reads and lists one entry per CDR3 protein. The table lists fewer than 600,000 distinct CDR3 sequences, approximately 7.3% of them singletons. In this sample, this clonotype turned up a few times. Its antigen is not known. This chain uses TRBV4-2 with TRBJ2-7; D is tentatively TRBD1 or TRBD2 (5 bases each). The source material was PBMCs from blood, sampled around 25 months after vaccination. This clonotype was sampled from a man aged 50-75 years who received an inactivated influenza vaccine. The CDR3 DNA is TGTGCCAGCAGCCCCGGGACCCTTATGGCCTCATCCTACGAGCAGTACTTC. It is translated as CASSPGTLMASSYEQYF.